This T cell receptor (beta chain) was recorded in a study of CD8 T cell repertoires and HIV-1 epitope variants. About the research overall: 1M T cells were kept uncultured as a baseline. Notes on the study in general: The TAALDMSHF plasma variant had no responses, unlike KF9 (about 5 clonotypes) and HW9 (one). Most of the nine antigen-specific clonotypes appeared cross-reactive to autologous or escape variants.

The length of the CDR3 is 14 residues. The trim removed 5 bases at V and 10 bases at J, leaving 7 bases unmatched. Germline lookup yields CDR1 SNHLY and CDR2 FYNNEI. Note on this clone: Its antigen is unknown.

Repertoires were generated with immunoSEQ multiplex PCR, while TCRdb's copy carries only in-frame clones and drops some. The sample consists of 80,000 to 95,000 clones, more than 65% of them appearing once. This chain uses TRBV2 with TRBJ1-6; TRBD1 matches at 8 bases. The sequenced sample consisted of uncultured baseline CD8+ T cells from peripheral blood mononuclear cells (PBMCs). The receptor was isolated from a male donor with HIV. The CDR3 DNA sequence: TGTGCCAGCAGTTCACAGGGGGACGGGTCACCCCTCCACTTT. This sequence encodes CASSSQGDGSPLHF.